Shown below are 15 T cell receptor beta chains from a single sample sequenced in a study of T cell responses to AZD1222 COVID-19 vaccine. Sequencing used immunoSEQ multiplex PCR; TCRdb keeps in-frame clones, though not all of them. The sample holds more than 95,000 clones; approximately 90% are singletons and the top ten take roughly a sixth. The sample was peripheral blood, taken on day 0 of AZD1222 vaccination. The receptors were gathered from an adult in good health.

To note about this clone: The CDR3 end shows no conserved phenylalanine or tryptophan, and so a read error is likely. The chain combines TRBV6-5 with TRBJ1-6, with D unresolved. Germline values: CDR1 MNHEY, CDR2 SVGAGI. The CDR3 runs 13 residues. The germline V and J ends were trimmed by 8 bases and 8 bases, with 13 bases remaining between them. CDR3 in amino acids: CASLGNSYSPLHL. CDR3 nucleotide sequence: TGTGCCAGCCTTGGGAACTCCTATTCACCCCTCCACCTT.

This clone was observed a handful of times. The CDR3 DNA reads as TGCGCCAGCAGCAACACCCCCTCTGGGGCCAACGTCCTGACTTTC. Translating gives CASSNTPSGANVLTF. The genes are TRBV5-1 and TRBJ2-6, with unresolved D. The CDR3 runs to 15 residues. CDR1 and CDR2 (germline): SGHRS, YFSETQ. The V gene lost 4 bases and the J gene lost 0 bases, with 8 bases spanning the gap.

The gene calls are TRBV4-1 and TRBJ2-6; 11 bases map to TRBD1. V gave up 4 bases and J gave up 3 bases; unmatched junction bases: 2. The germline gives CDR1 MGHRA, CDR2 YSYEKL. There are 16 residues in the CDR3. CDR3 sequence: CASSRTGGGGANVLTF. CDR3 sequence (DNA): TGCGCCAGCAGCCGGACAGGGGGCGGTGGGGCCAACGTCCTGACTTTC.

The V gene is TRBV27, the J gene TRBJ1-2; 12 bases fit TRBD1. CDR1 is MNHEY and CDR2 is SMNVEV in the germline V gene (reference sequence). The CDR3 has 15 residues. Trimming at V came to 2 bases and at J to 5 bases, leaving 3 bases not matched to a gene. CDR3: CASSLGTGGGYGYTF. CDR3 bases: TGTGCCAGCAGTTTAGGGACAGGGGGCGGATATGGCTACACCTTC.

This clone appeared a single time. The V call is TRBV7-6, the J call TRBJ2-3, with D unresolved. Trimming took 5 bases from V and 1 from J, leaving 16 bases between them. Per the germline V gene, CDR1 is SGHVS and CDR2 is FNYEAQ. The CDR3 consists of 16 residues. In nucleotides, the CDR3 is TGTGCCAGCAGCCCAAGGGCGGACCGGCGCACAGATACGCAGTATTTT. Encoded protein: CASSPRADRRTDTQYF. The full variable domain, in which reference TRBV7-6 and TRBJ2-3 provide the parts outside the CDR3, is GAGVSQSPRYKVTKRGQDVALRCDPISGHVSLYWYRQALGQGPEFLTYFNYEAQQDKSGLPNDRFSAERPEGSISTLTIQRTEQRDSAMYRCASSPRADRRTDTQYFGPGTRLTVL.

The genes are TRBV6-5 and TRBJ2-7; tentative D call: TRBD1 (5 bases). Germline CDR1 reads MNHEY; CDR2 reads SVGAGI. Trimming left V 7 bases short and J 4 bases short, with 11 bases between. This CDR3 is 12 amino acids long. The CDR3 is CASIGREYEQYF. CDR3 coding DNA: TGTGCCAGCATCGGCAGGGAATACGAGCAGTACTTC.

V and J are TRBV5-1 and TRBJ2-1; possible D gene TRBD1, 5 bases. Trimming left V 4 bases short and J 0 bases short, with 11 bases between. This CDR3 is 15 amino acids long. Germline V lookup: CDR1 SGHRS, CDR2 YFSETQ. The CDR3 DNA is TGCGCCAGCAGCCTGGAAGGGGTCTCCTACAATGAGCAGTTCTTC. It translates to CASSLEGVSYNEQFF.

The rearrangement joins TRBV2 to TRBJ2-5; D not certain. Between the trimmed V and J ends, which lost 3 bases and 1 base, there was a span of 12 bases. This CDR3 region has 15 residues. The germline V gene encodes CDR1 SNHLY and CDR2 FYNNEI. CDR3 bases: TGTGCCAGCAGTGAGATCGGCAGACCCCAAGAGACCCAGTACTTC. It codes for CASSEIGRPQETQYF.

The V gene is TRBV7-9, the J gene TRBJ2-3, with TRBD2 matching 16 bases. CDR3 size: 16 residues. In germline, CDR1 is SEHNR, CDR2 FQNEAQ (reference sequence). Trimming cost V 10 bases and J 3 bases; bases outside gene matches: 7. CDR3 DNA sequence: TGTGCCACCCGGGGACTAGCGGGGGGGCGGACAGATACGCAGTATTTT. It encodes CATRGLAGGRTDTQYF.

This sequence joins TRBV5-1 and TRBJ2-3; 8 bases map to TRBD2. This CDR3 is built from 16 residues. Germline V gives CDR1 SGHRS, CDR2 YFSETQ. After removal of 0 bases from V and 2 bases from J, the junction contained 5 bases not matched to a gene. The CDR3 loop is CASSLDAGLATDTQYF. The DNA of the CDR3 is TGCGCCAGCAGCTTGGATGCTGGACTAGCCACAGATACGCAGTATTTT. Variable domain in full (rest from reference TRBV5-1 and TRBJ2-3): KAGVTQTPRYLIKTRGQQVTLSCSPISGHRSVSWYQQTPGQGLQFLFEYFSETQRNKGNFPGRFSGRQFSNSRSEMNVSTLELGDSALYLCASSLDAGLATDTQYFGPGTRLTVL.

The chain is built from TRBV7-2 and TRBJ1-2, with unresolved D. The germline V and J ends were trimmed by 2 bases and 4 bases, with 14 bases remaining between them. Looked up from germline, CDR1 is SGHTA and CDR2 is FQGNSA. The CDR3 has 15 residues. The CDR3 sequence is CASSLLRIDVYGYTF. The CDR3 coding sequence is TGTGCCAGCAGCTTACTTCGGATAGATGTCTATGGCTACACCTTC.

The CDR3 DNA reads TGTGCTAGTGGTTTGGTTGAGGACAGCAGCACAGATACGCAGTATTTT. Encoded protein: CASGLVEDSSTDTQYF. The chain uses TRBV12-5 and TRBJ2-3; maybe TRBD1 (6 bases). Germline CDR1 LGHNT, CDR2 FRNRAP. The CDR3 has 16 residues. Trimming stripped 0 bases from V and 0 bases from J, with 10 bases between.

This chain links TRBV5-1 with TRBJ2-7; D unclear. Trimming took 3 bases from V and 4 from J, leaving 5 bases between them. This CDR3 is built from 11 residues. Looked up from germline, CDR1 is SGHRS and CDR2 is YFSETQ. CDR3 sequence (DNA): TGCGCCAGCAGCTCCCGTTACGAGCAGTACTTC. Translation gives CASSSRYEQYF.

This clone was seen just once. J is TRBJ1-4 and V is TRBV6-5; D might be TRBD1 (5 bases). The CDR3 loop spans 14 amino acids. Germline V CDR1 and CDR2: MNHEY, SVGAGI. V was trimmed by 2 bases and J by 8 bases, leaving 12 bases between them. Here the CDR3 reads CASSYRGGDEKLFF. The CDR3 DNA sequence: TGTGCCAGCAGTTACAGGGGTGGTGACGAAAAACTGTTTTTT.

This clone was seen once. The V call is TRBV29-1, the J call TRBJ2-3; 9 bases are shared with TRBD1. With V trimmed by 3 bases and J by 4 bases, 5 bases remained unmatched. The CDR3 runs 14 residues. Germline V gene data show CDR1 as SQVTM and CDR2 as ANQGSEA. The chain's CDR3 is CSVEGQGYSDTQYF. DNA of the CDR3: TGCAGCGTTGAGGGACAGGGTTACTCAGATACGCAGTATTTT.